The T cell receptor (beta chain) described here comes from a study of blood T cells in healthy people across ages. This CDR3 is 12 amino acids long. Germline CDR1 SGDLS, CDR2 YYNGEE. V lost 4 bases and J lost 6, with 11 bases in between. The authors ran a second PCR of 7 to 11 cycles using a sample-barcoded 5' primer and a J-beta primer mix. TCRdb passed the 5' RACE reads through MiXCR, listing each CDR3 protein once. This sample has under 800,000 distinct CDR3 sequences, with around a fifth found just once. This clonotype was observed many times. Sample: blood. The TCR sequence derives from a man between 70 and 80 years old in good health. This chain joins TRBV9 and TRBJ2-7; the D is unclear. In nucleotides, the CDR3 is TGTGCCAGCAGCCTCGGCCGCGGCGAGCAGTACTTC. This encodes CASSLGRGEQYF.